This passage covers 11 T cell receptor beta chains from one sample sequenced in a study of T cells after yellow fever vaccination. MiXCR, applied by TCRdb to the 5' RACE reads, yields one record per CDR3 protein. The sample includes approximately 70,000 distinct CDR3 sequences, about 6% of them seen just once. The sample consisted of CD8+ T cells sorted from PBMCs, taken 45 days after the first yellow fever vaccination. The receptors here all came from a man younger than 35 who received the YFV17D yellow fever vaccine.

This clonotype was detected only a few times. The chain recombines TRBV29-1 with TRBJ2-7, with 11 bases identical to TRBD2. Per the germline V gene, CDR1 is SQVTM and CDR2 is ANQGSEA. Losses at the gene ends were 1 base for V and 3 bases for J; bases not matched to a gene: 5. The CDR3 has 15 amino acids. CDR3 nucleotide sequence: TGCAGCGTTGAAGGGGGTCTAGCGGGGGGCTACGAGCAGTACTTC. Translating it yields CSVEGGLAGGYEQYF.

This clonotype showed up many times. The V and J genes are TRBV12-3 or TRBV12-4 and TRBJ2-2; perhaps TRBD1 as D (5 bases). V was trimmed by 8 bases and J by 6 bases, leaving 19 bases between them. This CDR3 has 15 residues. The CDR3 here is CASRPMEQVSGELFF. The CDR3, as DNA: TGTGCCAGCCGCCCCATGGAACAGGTGTCCGGGGAGCTGTTTTTT.

This clonotype was counted at least ten times. The chain joins TRBV7-2 to TRBJ1-5; D gene ambiguous. The CDR3 has 15 amino acids. Trimming took 6 bases from V and 6 from J, leaving 18 bases between them. CDR1 and CDR2 (germline): SGHTA, FQGNSA. The CDR3 coding sequence is TGTGCCAGCAGGCTACTTTCAGGAGGGCCTCAGCCCCAGCATTTT. It yields the protein CASRLLSGGPQPQHF.

Many counts were recorded for this clonotype. V and J are TRBV7-9 and TRBJ2-7; TRBD1 might be the D (5 bases). Germline V gene lookup returns CDR1 SEHNR and CDR2 FQNEAQ (reference sequence). Trimming cost V 4 bases and J 5 bases, with 12 bases left between them. The CDR3 sequence is 13 residues long. The CDR3 region is CASSSVGVHEQYV. For the CDR3, the DNA is TGTGCCAGCAGCTCCGTAGGGGTCCACGAGCAGTACGTC.

This clonotype was picked up many times. The V call is TRBV14, the J call TRBJ1-1; weak D call: TRBD1 (5 bases). V was pared by 7 bases and J by 4 bases, with 13 bases between. CDR3 length: 13 residues. CDR1 and CDR2 (germline): SGHDN, FVKESK. In nucleotides, the CDR3 is TGTGCCAGCACCCCCGGGGGGGGCACTGAAGCTTTCTTT. Its translation is CASTPGGGTEAFF.

V and J are TRBV7-8 and TRBJ2-3, with 14 nucleotides matching TRBD2. The CDR3 spans 16 residues. J was trimmed by 6 bases and V by 5 bases; bases with no gene match: 7. In germline, CDR1 is SGHVS, CDR2 FQNEAQ. CDR3 nucleotide sequence: TGTGCCAGCAGCGGGGGACTAGCGGGGGATGTGGATACGCAGTATTTT. Protein product: CASSGGLAGDVDTQYF. The complete variable domain, with remaining parts taken from reference TRBV7-8 and TRBJ2-3, reads GAGVSQSPRYKVAKRGQDVALRCDPISGHVSLFWYQQALGQGPEFLTYFQNEAQLDKSGLPSDRFFAERPEGSVSTLKIQRTQQEDSAVYLCASSGGLAGDVDTQYFGPGTRLTVL.

The sample holds many counts of this clonotype. This chain links TRBV12-3 or TRBV12-4 with TRBJ2-3, with 8 bases fitting TRBD2. CDR3 length equals 17 residues. J was trimmed by 3 bases and V by 3 bases; bases with no gene match: 11. Written as DNA, the CDR3 is TGTGCCAGCAGTTTGTGGTTTAGCGGGGTGCAGACAGATACGCAGTATTTT. Its protein product is CASSLWFSGVQTDTQYF.

A few counts support this clonotype. This chain connects TRBV9 to TRBJ2-3; no clear D gene. The V gene's germline CDR1 is SGDLS and CDR2 YYNGEE. The CDR3 length is 12 residues. V was cut by 0 bases and J by 3 bases, with 2 bases left in between. For the CDR3, the DNA is TGTGCCAGCAGCGTAGTAACAGATACGCAGTATTTT. Its protein is CASSVVTDTQYF.

This clonotype was counted at least ten times. This rearrangement joins TRBV7-8 to TRBJ2-5, with D unresolved. The CDR3 sequence is 12 residues long. Germline V gene data show CDR1 as SGHVS and CDR2 as FQNEAQ. V was cut by 1 base and J by 7 bases, with 7 bases left in between. CDR3 bases: TGTGCCAGCAGCTTAGGCGGCGGGACCCAGTACTTC. Translation gives CASSLGGGTQYF.

The rearrangement links TRBV7-9 to TRBJ2-1, with TRBD2 matching over 12 bases. This CDR3 is 21 amino acids long. Germline V CDR1 and CDR2: SEHNR, FQNEAQ (reference sequence). V gave up 0 bases and J gave up 5 bases; unmatched junction bases: 17. CDR3 region: CASSLARGASGGATQDNEQFF. CDR3 in DNA: TGTGCCAGCAGCTTAGCGCGGGGTGCTAGCGGGGGGGCCACTCAAGACAATGAGCAGTTCTTC.

In this sample, this clonotype turned up many times. This rearrangement joins TRBV4-3 to TRBJ2-2; D possibly matches TRBD1 or TRBD2 (6 bases each). Germline lookup yields CDR1 LGHNA and CDR2 YSLEER. Trimming pared 3 bases from V and 7 bases from J, leaving 18 bases between. The CDR3 has 16 residues. For the CDR3, the DNA is TGCGCCAGCAGCCAGAGGAGGGCAGGGGTCGTCGGGGAGCTGTTTTTT. This encodes CASSQRRAGVVGELFF.